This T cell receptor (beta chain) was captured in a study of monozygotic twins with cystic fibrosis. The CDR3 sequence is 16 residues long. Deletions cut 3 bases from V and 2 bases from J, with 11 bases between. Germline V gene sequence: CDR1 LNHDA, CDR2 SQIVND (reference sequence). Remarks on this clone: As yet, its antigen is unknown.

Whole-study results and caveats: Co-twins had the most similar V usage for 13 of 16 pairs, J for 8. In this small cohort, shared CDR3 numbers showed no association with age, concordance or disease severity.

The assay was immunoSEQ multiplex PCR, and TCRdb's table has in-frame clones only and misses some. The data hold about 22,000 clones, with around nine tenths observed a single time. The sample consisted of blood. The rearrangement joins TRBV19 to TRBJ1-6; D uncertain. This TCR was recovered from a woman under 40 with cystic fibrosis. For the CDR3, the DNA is TGTGCCAGTAGTATCACGTCGACGGCCTATAATTCACCCCTCCACTTT. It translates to CASSITSTAYNSPLHF.